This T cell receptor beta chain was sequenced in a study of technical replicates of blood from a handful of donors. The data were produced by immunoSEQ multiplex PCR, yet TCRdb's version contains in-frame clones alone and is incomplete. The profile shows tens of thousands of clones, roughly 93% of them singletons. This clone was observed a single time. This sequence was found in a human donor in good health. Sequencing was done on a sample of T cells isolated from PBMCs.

CDR3 region: CASTVEKEQFF. CDR3 bases: TGTGCCAGCACGGTGGAGAAAGAGCAGTTCTTC. The chain is built from TRBV2 and TRBJ2-1; D remains unclear. Trimming removed 7 bases at V and 10 bases at J, with 11 bases between. The CDR3 length is 11 residues. Germline-derived CDR1 and CDR2 are SNHLY and FYNNEI.